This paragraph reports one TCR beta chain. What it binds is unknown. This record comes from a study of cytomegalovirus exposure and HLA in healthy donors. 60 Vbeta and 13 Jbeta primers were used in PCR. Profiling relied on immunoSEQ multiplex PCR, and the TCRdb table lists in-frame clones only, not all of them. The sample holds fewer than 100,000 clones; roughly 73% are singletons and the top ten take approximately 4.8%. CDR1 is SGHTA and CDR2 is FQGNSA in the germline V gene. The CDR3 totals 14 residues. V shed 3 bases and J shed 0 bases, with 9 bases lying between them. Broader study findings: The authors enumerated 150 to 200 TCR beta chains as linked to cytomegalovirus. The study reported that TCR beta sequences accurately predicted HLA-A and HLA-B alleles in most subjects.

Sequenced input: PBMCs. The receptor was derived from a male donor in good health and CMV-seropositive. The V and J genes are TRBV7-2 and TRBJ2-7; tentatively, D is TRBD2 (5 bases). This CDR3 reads CASSLSGSSYEQYF. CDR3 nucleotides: TGTGCCAGCAGCTTGAGCGGTAGCTCCTACGAGCAGTACTTC.